This TCR beta chain emerged from a study of blood T cell repertoires in COVID-19. Study in general: COVID-19 samples, acute and convalescent, were from the United States, Italy and Spain. The analysed material was cDNA or gDNA that came from T cells, B-cell-depleted T cells, or PBMCs.

In the original workflow: Amplifying reference gene primers gave estimates of nucleated cell counts. The protocol was immunoSEQ multiplex PCR, while the TCRdb copy is restricted to in-frame clones and leaves out a portion. D and trimming come from the DNA, and the V and J calls and clone size come from that table. The data hold 35,000 to 50,000 clones, with 75% to 90% observed a single time. The CDR3 has 13 amino acids. Trimming left V 4 bases short and J 3 bases short, with 11 bases between. The germline CDR1 and CDR2 sequences are SGHNT and YYREEE (reference sequence). The origin of this receptor is a middle-aged woman with acute or convalescent COVID-19. Sequenced input: peripheral blood. The rearrangement uses TRBV5-4 and TRBJ2-7, with a tentative D call TRBD2 (5 bases). The CDR3 sequence is CASSGGEDYEQYF. The CDR3 DNA reads as TGTGCCAGCAGCGGAGGCGAGGACTACGAGCAGTACTTC.